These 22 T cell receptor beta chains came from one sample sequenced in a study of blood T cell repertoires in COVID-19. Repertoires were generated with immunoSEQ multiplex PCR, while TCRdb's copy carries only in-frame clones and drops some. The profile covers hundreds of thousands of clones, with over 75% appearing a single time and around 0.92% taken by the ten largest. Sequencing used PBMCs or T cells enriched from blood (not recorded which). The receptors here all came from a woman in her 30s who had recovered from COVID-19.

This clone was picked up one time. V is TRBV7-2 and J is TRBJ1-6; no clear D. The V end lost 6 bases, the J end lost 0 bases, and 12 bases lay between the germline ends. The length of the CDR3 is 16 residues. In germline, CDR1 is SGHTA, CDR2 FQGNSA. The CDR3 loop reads CASRPERSSYNSPLHF. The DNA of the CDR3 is TGTGCCAGCAGACCAGAAAGAAGCTCCTATAATTCACCCCTCCACTTT. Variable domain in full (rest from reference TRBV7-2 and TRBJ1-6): GAGVSQSPSNKVTEKGKDVELRCDPISGHTALYWYRQSLGQGLEFLIYFQGNSAPDKSGLPSDRFSAERTGGSVSTLTIQRTQQEDSAVYLCASRPERSSYNSPLHFGNGTRLTVT.

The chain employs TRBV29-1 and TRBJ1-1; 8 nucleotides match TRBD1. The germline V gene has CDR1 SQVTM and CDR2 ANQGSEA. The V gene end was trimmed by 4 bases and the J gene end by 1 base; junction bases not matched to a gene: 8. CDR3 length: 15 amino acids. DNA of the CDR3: TGCAGCGTTGGGGGGGCCGGACAGGGGAACACTGAAGCTTTCTTT. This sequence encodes CSVGGAGQGNTEAFF.

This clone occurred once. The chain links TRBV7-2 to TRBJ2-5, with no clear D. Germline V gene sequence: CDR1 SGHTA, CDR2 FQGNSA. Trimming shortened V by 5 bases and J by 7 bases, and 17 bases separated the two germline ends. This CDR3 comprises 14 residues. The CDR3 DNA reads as TGTGCCAGCAGCGGAAACCCCTCGCAGCGGACCCAGTACTTC. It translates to CASSGNPSQRTQYF. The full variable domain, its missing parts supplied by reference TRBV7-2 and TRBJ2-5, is GAGVSQSPSNKVTEKGKDVELRCDPISGHTALYWYRQSLGQGLEFLIYFQGNSAPDKSGLPSDRFSAERTGGSVSTLTIQRTQQEDSAVYLCASSGNPSQRTQYFGPGTRLLVL.

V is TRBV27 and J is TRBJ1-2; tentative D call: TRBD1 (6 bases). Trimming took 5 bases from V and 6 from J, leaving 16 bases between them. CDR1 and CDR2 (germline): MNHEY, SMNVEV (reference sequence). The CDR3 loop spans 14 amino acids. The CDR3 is CASSKTGFRDGYTF. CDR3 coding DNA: TGTGCCAGCAGTAAAACAGGGTTTCGGGATGGCTACACCTTC.

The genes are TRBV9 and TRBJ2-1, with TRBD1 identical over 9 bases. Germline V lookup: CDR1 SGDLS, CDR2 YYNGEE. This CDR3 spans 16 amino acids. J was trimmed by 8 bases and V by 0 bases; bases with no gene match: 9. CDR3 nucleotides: TGTGCCAGCAGCGTAGGGGACAGGGTAATTGTCTATGAGCAGTTCTTC. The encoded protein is CASSVGDRVIVYEQFF.

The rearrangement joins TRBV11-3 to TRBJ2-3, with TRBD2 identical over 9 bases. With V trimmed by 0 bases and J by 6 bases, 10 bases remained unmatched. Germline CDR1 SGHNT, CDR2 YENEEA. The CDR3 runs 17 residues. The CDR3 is CASSLDQGSGGLDTQYF. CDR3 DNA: TGTGCCAGCAGCTTAGATCAGGGTAGCGGGGGTCTTGATACGCAGTATTTT. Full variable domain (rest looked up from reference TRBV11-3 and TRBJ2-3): EAGVVQSPRYKIIEKKQPVAFWCNPISGHNTLYWYLQNLGQGPELLIRYENEEAVDDSQLPKDRFSAERLKGVDSTLKIQPAELGDSAVYLCASSLDQGSGGLDTQYFGPGTRLTVL.

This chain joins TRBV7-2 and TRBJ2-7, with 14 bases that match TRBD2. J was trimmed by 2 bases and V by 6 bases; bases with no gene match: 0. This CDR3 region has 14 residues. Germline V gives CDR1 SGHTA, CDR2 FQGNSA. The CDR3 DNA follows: TGTGCCAGCAGGACTAGCGGGGGGGCCTACGAGCAGTACTTC. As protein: CASRTSGGAYEQYF. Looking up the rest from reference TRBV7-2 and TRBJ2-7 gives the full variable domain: GAGVSQSPSNKVTEKGKDVELRCDPISGHTALYWYRQSLGQGLEFLIYFQGNSAPDKSGLPSDRFSAERTGGSVSTLTIQRTQQEDSAVYLCASRTSGGAYEQYFGPGTRLTVT.

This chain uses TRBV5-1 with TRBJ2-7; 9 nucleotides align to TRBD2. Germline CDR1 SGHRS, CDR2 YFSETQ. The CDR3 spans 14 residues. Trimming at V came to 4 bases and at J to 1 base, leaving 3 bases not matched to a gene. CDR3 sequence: CASSATSGSYEQYF. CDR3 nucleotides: TGCGCCAGCAGCGCGACTAGCGGTTCCTACGAGCAGTACTTC.

The CDR3 sequence is CASSATKDRHKAYGYTF. CDR3 coding DNA: TGTGCCAGCAGCGCTACAAAGGACAGGCATAAAGCCTATGGCTACACCTTC. The chain employs TRBV9 and TRBJ1-2, with 7 bases lining up with TRBD1. Germline values: CDR1 SGDLS, CDR2 YYNGEE. This CDR3 has 17 residues. V lost 3 bases and J lost 4; bases outside the gene matches: 15.

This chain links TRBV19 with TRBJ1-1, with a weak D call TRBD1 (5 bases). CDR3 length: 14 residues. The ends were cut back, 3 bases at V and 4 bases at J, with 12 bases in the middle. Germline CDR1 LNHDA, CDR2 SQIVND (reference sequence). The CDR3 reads CASSIGGLGTEAFF. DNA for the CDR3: TGTGCCAGTAGTATCGGGGGGTTGGGCACTGAAGCTTTCTTT.

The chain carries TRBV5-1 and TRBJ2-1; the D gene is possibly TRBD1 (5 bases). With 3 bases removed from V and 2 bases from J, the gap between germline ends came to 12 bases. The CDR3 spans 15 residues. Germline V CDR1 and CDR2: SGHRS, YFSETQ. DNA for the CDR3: TGCGCCAGCAGCTCCCAGGGTGGTGCCTACAATGAGCAGTTCTTC. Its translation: CASSSQGGAYNEQFF.

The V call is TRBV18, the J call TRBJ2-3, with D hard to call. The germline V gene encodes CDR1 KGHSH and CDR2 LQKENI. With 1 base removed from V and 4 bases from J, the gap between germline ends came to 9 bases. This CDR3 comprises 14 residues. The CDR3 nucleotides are TGTGCCAGCTCACCACAGAACTTTCCAGATACGCAGTATTTT. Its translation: CASSPQNFPDTQYF.

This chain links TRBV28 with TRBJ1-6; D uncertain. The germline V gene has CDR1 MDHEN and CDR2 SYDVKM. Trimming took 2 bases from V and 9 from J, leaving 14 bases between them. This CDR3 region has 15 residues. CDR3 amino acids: CASSLRAGILSPLHF. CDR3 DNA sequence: TGTGCCAGCAGTTTACGCGCGGGGATCCTTTCACCCCTCCACTTT.

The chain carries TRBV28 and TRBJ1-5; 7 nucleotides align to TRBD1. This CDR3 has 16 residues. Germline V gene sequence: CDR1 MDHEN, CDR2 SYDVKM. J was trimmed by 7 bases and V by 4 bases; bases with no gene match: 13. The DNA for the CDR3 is TGTGCCAGCAGTTCCCCGACAGGGATGAACAGACAGCCCCAGCATTTT. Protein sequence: CASSSPTGMNRQPQHF. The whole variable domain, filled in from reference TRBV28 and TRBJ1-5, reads DVKVTQSSRYLVKRTGEKVFLECVQDMDHENMFWYRQDPGLGLRLIYFSYDVKMKEKGDIPEGYSVSREKKERFSLILESASTNQTSMYLCASSSPTGMNRQPQHFGDGTRLSIL.

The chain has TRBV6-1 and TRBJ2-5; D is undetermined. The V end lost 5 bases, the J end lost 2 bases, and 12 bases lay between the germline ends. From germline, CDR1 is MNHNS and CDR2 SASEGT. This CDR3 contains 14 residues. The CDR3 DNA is TGTGCCAGCAGTTTGGGCTCACTTCAAGAGACCCAGTACTTC. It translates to CASSLGSLQETQYF.

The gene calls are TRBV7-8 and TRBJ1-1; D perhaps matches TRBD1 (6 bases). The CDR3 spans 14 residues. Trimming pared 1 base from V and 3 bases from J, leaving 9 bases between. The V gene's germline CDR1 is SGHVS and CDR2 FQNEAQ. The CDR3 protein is CASSLVQGHTEAFF. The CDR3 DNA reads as TGTGCCAGCAGCTTAGTTCAGGGGCACACTGAAGCTTTCTTT.

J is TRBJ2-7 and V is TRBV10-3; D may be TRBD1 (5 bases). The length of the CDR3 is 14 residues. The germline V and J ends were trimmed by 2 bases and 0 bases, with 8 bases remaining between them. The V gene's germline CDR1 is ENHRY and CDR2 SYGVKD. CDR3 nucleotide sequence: TGTGCCATCAGTGAGCAGGGCGGCTCCTACGAGCAGTACTTC. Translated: CAISEQGGSYEQYF.

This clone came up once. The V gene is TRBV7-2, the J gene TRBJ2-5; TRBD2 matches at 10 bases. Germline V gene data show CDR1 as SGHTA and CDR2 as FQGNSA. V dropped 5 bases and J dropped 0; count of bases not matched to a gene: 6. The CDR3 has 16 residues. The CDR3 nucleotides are TGTGCCAGCAGCGAGGGACTAGCGTTAAACCAAGAGACCCAGTACTTC. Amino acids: CASSEGLALNQETQYF. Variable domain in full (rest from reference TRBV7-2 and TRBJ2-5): GAGVSQSPSNKVTEKGKDVELRCDPISGHTALYWYRQSLGQGLEFLIYFQGNSAPDKSGLPSDRFSAERTGGSVSTLTIQRTQQEDSAVYLCASSEGLALNQETQYFGPGTRLLVL.

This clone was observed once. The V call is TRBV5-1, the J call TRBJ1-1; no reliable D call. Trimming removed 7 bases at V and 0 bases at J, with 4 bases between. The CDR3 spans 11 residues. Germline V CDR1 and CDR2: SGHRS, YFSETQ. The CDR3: CASSMNTEAFF. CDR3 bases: TGCGCCAGCTCAATGAACACTGAAGCTTTCTTT.

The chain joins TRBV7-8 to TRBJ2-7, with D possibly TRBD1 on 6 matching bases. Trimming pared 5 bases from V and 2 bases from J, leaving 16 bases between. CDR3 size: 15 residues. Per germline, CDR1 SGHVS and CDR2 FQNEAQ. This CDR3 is CASSHDRWKTYEQYF. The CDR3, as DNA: TGTGCCAGCAGCCATGACAGGTGGAAGACCTACGAGCAGTACTTC.

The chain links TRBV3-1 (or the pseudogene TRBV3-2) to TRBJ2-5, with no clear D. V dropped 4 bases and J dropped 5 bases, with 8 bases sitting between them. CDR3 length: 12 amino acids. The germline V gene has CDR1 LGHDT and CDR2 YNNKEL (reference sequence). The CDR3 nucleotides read TGTGCCAGCAGCCCTCTCCAGGAGACCCAGTACTTC. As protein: CASSPLQETQYF.

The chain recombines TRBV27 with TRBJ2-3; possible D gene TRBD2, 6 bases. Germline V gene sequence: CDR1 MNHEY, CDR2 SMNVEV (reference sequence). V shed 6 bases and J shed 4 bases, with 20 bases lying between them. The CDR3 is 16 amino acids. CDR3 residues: CASSPGWAGYPDTQYF. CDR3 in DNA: TGTGCCAGCAGCCCAGGGTGGGCGGGGTACCCAGATACGCAGTATTTT.